The 6 T cell receptor beta chains in this list originate from one sample, sequenced in a study of shared clonotypes between healthy human individuals. TCRdb keeps only in-frame clones here, not all; method: immunoSEQ multiplex PCR. The sample lists fewer than 1.6 million clones, about 98.5% occurring once. Sequenced sample: naive CD4+ T cells sorted from blood. Subset reported: CD45RA+ positively selected. All receptors come from a man younger than 45 in good health.

V gene TRBV6-1 combines with J gene TRBJ1-3, with a possible D match to TRBD1 (5 bases). There are 14 residues in the CDR3. Trimming shortened V by 9 bases and J by 4 bases, and 16 bases separated the two germline ends. Germline-derived CDR1 and CDR2 are MNHNS and SASEGT. Here the CDR3 reads CASAVQVSGNTIYF. Here the CDR3 DNA reads TGTGCCAGTGCTGTACAGGTTTCCGGAAACACCATATATTTT.

The count of this clone is one. CDR3 bases: TGTGCCAGCAGCTTAAGACTAGCGGGAGTCGCGGGGGAGCTGTTTTTT. Its translation is CASSLRLAGVAGELFF. This chain connects TRBV7-6 to TRBJ2-2; 12 bases are a match to TRBD2. J lost 8 bases, V lost 2 bases, and 6 bases had no gene match. The CDR3 runs to 16 residues. CDR1 and CDR2 (germline): SGHVS, FNYEAQ.

This clone was counted once. The V call is TRBV9, the J call TRBJ2-7; 8 bases are shared with TRBD2. J lost 4 bases, V lost 7 bases, and 13 bases had no gene match. In germline, CDR1 is SGDLS, CDR2 YYNGEE. The CDR3 covers 15 residues. This CDR3 is CASAQSGSNDYEQYF. CDR3 bases: TGTGCCAGCGCCCAGAGCGGGAGTAACGATTACGAGCAGTACTTC.

This clone was detected once. V and J are TRBV21-1 and TRBJ1-1. TRBV21-1 is classified as a pseudogene. The CDR3 consists of 13 residues. CDR3 region: CASSKTENTEAFF. CDR3 DNA: TGTGCCAGCAGCAAAACGGAGAACACTGAAGCTTTCTTT.

The chain has TRBV5-1 and TRBJ2-4, with D tentatively TRBD1 or TRBD2 (5 bases each). V shed 3 bases and J shed 0 bases, with 22 bases lying between them. Germline CDR1 is SGHRS and CDR2 is YFSETQ. This CDR3 region has 19 residues. CDR3 coding DNA: TGCGCCAGCAGCTCCCTAGGGACGGATGGAATTGTAGCCAAAAACATTCAGTACTTC. Translated, it gives CASSSLGTDGIVAKNIQYF.

As regards this clone: The sample has other DNA sequences that encode this CDR3 too. V gene TRBV28 combines with J gene TRBJ2-7; no definite D call. Trimming removed 2 bases from V and 4 bases from J, with 3 bases in between. The CDR3 spans 11 residues. Germline values: CDR1 MDHEN, CDR2 SYDVKM. The CDR3 loop reads CASSLRYEQYF. In DNA, the CDR3 is TGTGCCAGCAGTTTACGTTACGAGCAGTACTTC.